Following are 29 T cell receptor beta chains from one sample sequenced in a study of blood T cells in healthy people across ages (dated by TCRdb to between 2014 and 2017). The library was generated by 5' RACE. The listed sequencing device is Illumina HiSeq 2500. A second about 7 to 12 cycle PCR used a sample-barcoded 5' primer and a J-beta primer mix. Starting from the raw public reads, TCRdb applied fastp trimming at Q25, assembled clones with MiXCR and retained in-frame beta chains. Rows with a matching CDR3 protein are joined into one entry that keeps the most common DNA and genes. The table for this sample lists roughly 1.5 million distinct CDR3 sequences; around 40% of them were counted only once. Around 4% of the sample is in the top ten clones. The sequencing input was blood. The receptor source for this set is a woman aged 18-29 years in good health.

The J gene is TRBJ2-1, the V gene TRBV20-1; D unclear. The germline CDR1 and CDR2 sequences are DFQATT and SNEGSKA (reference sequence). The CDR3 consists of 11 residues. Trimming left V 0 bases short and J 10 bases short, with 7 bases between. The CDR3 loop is CSARDKAEQFF. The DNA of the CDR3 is TGCAGTGCTAGAGATAAGGCAGAGCAGTTCTTC.

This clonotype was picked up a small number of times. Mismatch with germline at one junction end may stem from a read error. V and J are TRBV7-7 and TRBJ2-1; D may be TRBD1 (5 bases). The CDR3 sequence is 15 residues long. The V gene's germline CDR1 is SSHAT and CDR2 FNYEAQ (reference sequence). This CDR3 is CASSLEVGHRNEQFF. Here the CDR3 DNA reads TGTGCTAGCAGCTTAGAGGTCGGACACCGCAATGAGCAGTTCTTC.

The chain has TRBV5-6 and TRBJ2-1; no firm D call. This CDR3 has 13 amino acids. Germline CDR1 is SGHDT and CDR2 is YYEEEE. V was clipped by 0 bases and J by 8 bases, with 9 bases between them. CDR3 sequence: CASSLASDHEQFF. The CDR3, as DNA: TGTGCCAGCAGCTTGGCGAGCGATCATGAGCAGTTCTTC. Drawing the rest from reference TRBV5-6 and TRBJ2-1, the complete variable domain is DAGVTQSPTHLIKTRGQQVTLRCSPKSGHDTVSWYQQALGQGPQFIFQYYEEEERQRGNFPDRFSGHQFPNYSSELNVNALLLGDSALYLCASSLASDHEQFFGPGTRLTVL.

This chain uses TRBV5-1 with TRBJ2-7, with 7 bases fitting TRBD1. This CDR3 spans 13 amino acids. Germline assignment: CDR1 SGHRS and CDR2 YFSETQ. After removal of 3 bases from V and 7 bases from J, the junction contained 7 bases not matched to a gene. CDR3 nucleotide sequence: TGCGCCAGCAGCTCCACCAGGGGGTGGGAGCAGTACTTC. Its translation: CASSSTRGWEQYF. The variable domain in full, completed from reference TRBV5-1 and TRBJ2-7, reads KAGVTQTPRYLIKTRGQQVTLSCSPISGHRSVSWYQQTPGQGLQFLFEYFSETQRNKGNFPGRFSGRQFSNSRSEMNVSTLELGDSALYLCASSSTRGWEQYFGPGTRLTVT.

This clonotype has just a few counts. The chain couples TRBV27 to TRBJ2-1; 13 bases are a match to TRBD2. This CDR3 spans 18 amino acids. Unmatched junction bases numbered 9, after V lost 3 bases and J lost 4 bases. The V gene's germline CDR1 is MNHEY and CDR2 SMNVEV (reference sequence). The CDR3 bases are TGTGCCAGCAGTTTCCCCCCCGGACTAGCGGGAGTGTACAATGAGCAGTTCTTC. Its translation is CASSFPPGLAGVYNEQFF.

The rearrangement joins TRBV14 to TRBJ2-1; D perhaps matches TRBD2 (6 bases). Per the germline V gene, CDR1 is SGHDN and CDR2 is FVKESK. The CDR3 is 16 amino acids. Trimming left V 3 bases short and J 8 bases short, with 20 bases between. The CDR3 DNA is TGTGCCAGCAGCCACGAACCTGACAGTACGGGGGATGAGCAGTTCTTC. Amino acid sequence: CASSHEPDSTGDEQFF. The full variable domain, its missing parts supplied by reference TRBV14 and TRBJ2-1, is EAGVTQFPSHSVIEKGQTVTLRCDPISGHDNLYWYRRVMGKEIKFLLHFVKESKQDESGMPNNRFLAERTGGTYSTLKVQPAELEDSGVYFCASSHEPDSTGDEQFFGPGTRLTVL.

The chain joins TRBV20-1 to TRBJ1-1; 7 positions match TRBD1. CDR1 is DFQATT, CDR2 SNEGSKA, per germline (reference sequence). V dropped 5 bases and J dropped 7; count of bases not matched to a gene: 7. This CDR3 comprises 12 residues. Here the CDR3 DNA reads TGCAGTGCTTCTGGGACAGAGCGTGAAGCTTTCTTT. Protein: CSASGTEREAFF.

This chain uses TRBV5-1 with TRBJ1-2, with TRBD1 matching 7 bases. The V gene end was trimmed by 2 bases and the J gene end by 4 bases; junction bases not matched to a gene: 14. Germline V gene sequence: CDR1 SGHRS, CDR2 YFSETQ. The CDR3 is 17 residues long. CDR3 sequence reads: CASSFGDSDGYGYGYTF. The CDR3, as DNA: TGCGCCAGCAGCTTTGGGGACAGTGATGGTTACGGCTATGGCTACACCTTC.

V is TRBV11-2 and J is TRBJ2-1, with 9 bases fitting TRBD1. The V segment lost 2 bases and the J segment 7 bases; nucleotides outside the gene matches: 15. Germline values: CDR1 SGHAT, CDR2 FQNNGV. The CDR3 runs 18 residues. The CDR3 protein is CASSLWDRDPIRGNEQFF. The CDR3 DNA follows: TGTGCCAGCAGCTTATGGGACAGGGACCCCATACGAGGGAATGAGCAGTTCTTC.

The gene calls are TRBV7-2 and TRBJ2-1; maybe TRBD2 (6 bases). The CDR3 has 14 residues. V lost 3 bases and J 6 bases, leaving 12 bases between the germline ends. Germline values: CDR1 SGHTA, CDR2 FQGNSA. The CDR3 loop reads CASSFGGTVNEQFF. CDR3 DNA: TGTGCCAGCAGCTTCGGCGGGACCGTCAATGAGCAGTTCTTC.

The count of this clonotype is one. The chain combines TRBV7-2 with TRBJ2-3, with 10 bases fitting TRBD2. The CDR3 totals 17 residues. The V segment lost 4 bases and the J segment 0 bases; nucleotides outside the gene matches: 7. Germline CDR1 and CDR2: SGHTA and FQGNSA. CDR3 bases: TGTGCCAGCAGCTCAAGAGCGGGGGGGCGGAGCACAGATACGCAGTATTTT. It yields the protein CASSSRAGGRSTDTQYF.

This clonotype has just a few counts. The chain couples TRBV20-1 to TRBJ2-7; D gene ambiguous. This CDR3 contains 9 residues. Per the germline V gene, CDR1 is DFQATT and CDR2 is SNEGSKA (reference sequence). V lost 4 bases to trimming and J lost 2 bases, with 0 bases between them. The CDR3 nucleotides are TGCAGTGCTACCTACGAGCAGTACTTC. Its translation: CSATYEQYF.

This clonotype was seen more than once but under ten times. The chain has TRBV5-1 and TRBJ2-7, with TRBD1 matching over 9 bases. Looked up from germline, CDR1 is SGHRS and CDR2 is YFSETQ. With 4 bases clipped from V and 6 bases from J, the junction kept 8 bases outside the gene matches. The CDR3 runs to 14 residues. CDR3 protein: CASSPGQGSGEQYF. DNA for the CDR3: TGCGCCAGCAGCCCGGGACAGGGATCGGGCGAGCAGTACTTC.

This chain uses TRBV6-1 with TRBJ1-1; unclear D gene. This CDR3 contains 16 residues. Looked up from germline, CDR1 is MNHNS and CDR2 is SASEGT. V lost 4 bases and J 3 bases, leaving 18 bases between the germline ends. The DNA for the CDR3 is TGTGCCAGCAGTGTCAACCTGGCGGGGTCGGACACTGAAGCTTTCTTT. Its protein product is CASSVNLAGSDTEAFF.

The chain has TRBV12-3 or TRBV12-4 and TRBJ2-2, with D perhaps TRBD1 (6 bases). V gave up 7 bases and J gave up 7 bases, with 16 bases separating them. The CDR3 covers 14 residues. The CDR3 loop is CASMRGQGHGELFF. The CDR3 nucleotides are TGTGCCAGCATGAGAGGGCAGGGGCACGGGGAGCTGTTTTTT.

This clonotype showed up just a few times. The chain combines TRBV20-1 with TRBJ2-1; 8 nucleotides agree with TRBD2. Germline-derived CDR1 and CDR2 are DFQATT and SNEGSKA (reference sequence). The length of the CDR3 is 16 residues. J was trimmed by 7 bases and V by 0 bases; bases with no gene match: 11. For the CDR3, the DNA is TGCAGTGCTAGAGATTTAATCCGGGAGGGCTTGAATGAGCAGTTCTTC. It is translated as CSARDLIREGLNEQFF.

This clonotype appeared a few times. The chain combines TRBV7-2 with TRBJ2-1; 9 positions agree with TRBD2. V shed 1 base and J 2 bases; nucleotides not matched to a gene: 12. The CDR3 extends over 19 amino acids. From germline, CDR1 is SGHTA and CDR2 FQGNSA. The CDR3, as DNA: TGTGCCAGCAGCTTAGTTTTGCGGGGGGGCCATACGCCCTACAATGAGCAGTTCTTC. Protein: CASSLVLRGGHTPYNEQFF.

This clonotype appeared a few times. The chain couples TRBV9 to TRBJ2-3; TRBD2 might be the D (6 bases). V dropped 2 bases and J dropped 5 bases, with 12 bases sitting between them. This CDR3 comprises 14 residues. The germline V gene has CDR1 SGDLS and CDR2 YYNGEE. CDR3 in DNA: TGTGCCAGCAGCGTTTCCGGGGGAGTAGATACGCAGTATTTT. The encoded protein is CASSVSGGVDTQYF.

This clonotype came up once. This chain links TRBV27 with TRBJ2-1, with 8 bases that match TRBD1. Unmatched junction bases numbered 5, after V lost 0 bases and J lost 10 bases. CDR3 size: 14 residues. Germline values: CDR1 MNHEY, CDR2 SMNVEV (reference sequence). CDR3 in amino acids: CASSLSRTGYEQFF. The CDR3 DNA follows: TGTGCCAGCAGTTTATCCCGGACAGGGTACGAGCAGTTCTTC.

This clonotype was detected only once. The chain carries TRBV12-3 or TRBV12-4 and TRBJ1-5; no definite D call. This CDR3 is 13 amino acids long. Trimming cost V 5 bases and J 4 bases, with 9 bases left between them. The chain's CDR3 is CASSPIANQPQHF. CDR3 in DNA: TGTGCCAGCAGTCCTATAGCAAATCAGCCCCAGCATTTT.

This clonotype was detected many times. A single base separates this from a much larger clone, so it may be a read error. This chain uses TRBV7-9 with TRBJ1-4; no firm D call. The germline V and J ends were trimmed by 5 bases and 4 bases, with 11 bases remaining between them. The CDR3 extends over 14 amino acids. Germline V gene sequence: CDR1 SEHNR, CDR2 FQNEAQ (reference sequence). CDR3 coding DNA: TGTGCCAGCAGCGTAGGTGGCTTTAATGAAAAACTGTTTTTT. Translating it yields CASSVGGFNEKLFF.

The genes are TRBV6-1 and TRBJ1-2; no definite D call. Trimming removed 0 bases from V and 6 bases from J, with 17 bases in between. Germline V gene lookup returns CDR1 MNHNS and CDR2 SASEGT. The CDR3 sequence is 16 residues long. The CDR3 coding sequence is TGTGCCAGCAGTGAAGCCGACCAAATGAGTAGGCATGGCTACACCTTC. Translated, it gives CASSEADQMSRHGYTF.

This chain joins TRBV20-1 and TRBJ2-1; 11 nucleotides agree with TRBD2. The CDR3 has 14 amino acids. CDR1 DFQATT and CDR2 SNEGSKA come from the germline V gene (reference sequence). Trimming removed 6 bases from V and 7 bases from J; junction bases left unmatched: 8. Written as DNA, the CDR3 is TGCAGTGCGAAACTAGCGGGAGAGCGGAATGAGCAGTTCTTC. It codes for CSAKLAGERNEQFF.

CDR3 region: CASSHNRQGATYEQYF. The CDR3 DNA sequence: TGCGCCAGCAGCCACAATAGACAGGGGGCTACCTACGAGCAGTACTTC. The rearrangement joins TRBV5-1 to TRBJ2-7, with TRBD1 identical over 10 bases. CDR1 is SGHRS and CDR2 is YFSETQ in the germline V gene. After removal of 4 bases from V and 2 bases from J, the junction contained 9 bases not matched to a gene. The CDR3 contains 16 residues.

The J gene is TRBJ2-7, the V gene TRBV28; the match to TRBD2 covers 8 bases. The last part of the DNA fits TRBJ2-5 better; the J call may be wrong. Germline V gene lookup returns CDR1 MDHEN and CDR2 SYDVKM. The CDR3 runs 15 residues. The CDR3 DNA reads TGTGCCAGCAGTGTGAGCGGGAGATGGGGAGAGACCCAGTACTTC. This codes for CASSVSGRWGETQYF.

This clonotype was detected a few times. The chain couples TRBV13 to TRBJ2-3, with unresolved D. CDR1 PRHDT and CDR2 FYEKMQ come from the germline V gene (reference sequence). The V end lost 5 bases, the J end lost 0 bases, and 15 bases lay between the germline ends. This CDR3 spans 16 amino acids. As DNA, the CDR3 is TGTGCCAGCAGCCTATTCTCGACGGCTAGCACAGATACGCAGTATTTT. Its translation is CASSLFSTASTDTQYF.

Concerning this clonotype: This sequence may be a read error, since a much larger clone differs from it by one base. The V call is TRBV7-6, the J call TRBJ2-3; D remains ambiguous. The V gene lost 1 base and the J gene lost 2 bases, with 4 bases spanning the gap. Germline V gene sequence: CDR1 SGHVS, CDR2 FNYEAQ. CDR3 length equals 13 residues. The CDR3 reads CASSLVNTDTQYF. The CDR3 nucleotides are TGTGCCAGCAGCTTAGTCAACACAGATACGCAGTATTTT.

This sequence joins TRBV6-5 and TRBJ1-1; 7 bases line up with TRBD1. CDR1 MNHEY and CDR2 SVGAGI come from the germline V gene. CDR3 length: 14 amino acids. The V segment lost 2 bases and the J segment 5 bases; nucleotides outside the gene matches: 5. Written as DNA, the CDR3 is TGTGCCAGCAGTTACACGGGACAGCAAACTGAAGCTTTCTTT. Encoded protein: CASSYTGQQTEAFF.

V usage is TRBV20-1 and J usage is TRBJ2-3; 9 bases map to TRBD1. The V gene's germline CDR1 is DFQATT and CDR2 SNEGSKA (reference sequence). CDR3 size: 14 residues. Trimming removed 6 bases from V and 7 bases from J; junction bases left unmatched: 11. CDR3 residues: CSATDRGIKNTQYF. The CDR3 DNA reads TGCAGTGCGACCGACAGGGGGATAAAGAATACGCAGTATTTT.